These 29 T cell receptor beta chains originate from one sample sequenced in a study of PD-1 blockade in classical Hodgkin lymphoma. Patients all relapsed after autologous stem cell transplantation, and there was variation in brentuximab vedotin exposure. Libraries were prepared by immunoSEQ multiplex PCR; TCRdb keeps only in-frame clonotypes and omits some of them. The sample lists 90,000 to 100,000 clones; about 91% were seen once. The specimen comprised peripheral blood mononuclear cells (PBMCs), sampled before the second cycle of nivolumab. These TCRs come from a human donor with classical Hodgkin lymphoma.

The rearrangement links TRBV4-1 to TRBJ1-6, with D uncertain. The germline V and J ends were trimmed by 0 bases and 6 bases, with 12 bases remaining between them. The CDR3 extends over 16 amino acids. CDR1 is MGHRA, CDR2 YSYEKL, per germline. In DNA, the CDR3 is TGCGCCAGCAGCCAAGATACGTTTTCCCCTAATTCACCCCTCCACTTT. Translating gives CASSQDTFSPNSPLHF.

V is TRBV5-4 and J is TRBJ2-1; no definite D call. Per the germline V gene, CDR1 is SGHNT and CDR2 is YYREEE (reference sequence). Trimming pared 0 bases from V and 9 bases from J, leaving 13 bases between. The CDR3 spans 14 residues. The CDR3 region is CASSLGPGPSEQFF. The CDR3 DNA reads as TGTGCCAGCAGCTTGGGGCCCGGCCCTAGTGAGCAGTTCTTC.

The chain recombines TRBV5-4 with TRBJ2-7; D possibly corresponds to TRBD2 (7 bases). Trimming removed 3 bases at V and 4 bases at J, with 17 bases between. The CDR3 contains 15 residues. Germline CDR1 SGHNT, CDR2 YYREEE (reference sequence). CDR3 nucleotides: TGTGCCAGCAGCTATACGGGGAGGGGGACGTACGAGCAGTACTTC. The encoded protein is CASSYTGRGTYEQYF.

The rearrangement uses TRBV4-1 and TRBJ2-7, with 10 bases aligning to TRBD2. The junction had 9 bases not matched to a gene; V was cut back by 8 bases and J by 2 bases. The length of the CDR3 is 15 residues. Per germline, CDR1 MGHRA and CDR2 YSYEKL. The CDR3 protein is CASSRVSGGAYEQYF. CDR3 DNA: TGCGCCAGCTCGCGGGTGAGCGGGGGGGCCTACGAGCAGTACTTC.

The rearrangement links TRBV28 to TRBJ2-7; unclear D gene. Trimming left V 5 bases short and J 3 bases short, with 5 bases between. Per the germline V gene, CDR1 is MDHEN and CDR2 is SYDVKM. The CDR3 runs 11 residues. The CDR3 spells CASSTFYEQYF. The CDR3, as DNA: TGTGCCAGCAGTACCTTCTACGAGCAGTACTTC.

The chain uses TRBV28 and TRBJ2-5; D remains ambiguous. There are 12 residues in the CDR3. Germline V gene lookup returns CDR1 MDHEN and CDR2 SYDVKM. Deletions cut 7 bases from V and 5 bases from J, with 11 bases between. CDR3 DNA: TGTGCCAGCAATAATTTGCGGGAGACCCAGTACTTC. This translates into CASNNLRETQYF. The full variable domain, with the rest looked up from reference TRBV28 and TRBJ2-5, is DVKVTQSSRYLVKRTGEKVFLECVQDMDHENMFWYRQDPGLGLRLIYFSYDVKMKEKGDIPEGYSVSREKKERFSLILESASTNQTSMYLCASNNLRETQYFGPGTRLLVL.

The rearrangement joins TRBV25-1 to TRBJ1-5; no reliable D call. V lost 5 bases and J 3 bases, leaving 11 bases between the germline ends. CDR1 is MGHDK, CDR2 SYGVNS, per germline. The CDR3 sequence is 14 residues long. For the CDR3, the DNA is TGTGCCAGCAGTAGTCCAGAGTACAATCAGCCCCAGCATTTT. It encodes CASSSPEYNQPQHF.

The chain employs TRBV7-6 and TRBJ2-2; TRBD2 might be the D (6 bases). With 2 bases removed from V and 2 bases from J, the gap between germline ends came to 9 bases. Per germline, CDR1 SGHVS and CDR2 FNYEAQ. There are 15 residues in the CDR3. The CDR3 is CASSLSGTNTGELFF. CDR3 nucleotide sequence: TGTGCCAGCAGCTTATCCGGGACTAACACCGGGGAGCTGTTTTTT.

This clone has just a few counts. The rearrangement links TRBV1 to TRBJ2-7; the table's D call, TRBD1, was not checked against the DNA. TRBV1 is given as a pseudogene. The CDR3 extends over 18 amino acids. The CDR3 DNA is TGCACCAGCAGCCAAGATCTCAGACATCGACAGGCTACCTACGAGCAGTACTTC. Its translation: CTSSQDLRHRQATYEQYF.

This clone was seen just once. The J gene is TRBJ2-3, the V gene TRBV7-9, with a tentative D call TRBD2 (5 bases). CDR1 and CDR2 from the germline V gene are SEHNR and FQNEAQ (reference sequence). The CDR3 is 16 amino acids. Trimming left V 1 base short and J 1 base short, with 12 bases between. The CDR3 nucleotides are TGTGCCAGCAGCTTAGACCTTTTCGGGGGCACAGATACGCAGTATTTT. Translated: CASSLDLFGGTDTQYF.

The CDR3 loop is CASSREQYNEQFF. DNA of the CDR3: TGTGCCAGCTCACGGGAACAGTACAATGAGCAGTTCTTC. This chain joins TRBV18 and TRBJ2-1; no reliable D call. Germline CDR1 and CDR2: KGHSH and LQKENI. The CDR3 spans 13 residues. V lost 4 bases, J lost 4 bases, and 8 bases lay in between.

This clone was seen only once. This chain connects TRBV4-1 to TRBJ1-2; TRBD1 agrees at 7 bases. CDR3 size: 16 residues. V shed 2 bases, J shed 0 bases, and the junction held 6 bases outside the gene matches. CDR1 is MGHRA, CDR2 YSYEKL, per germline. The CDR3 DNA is TGCGCCAGCAGCCAAACTGACAGGGCCTCTAACTATGGCTACACCTTC. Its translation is CASSQTDRASNYGYTF.

The CDR3 nucleotides are TGTGCCAGCAGCGTAGGGGGGACAGGCTACGAGCAGTACTTC. It is translated as CASSVGGTGYEQYF. This sequence joins TRBV9 and TRBJ2-7, with TRBD1 identical over 8 bases. The CDR3 has 14 residues. Germline V gene sequence: CDR1 SGDLS, CDR2 YYNGEE. The trim removed 0 bases at V and 3 bases at J, leaving 2 bases unmatched.

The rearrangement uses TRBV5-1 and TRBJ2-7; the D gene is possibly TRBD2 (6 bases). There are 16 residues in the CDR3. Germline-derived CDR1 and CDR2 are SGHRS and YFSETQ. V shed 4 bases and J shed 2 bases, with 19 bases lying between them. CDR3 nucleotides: TGCGCCAGCAGCAAGGACGGTACTACTAGCACCTACGAGCAGTACTTC. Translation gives CASSKDGTTSTYEQYF.

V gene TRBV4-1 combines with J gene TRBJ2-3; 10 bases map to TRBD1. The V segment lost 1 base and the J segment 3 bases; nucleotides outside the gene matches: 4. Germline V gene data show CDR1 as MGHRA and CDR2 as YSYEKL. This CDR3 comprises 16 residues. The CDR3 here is CASSQVLGQGTDTQYF. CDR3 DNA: TGCGCCAGCAGCCAAGTTCTGGGACAGGGGACAGATACGCAGTATTTT.

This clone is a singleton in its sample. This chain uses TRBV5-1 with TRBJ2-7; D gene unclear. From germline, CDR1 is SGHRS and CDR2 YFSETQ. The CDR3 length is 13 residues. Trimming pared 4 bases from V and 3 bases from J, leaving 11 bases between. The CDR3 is CASSIATHYEQYF. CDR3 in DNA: TGCGCCAGCAGCATCGCGACCCACTACGAGCAGTACTTC.

The CDR3 DNA follows: TGTGCCAGCAGAGGCCCTTATAGCAATCAGCCCCAGCATTTT. It is translated as CASRGPYSNQPQHF. The V and J genes are TRBV28 and TRBJ1-5; D ambiguous. V dropped 6 bases and J dropped 0 bases, with 9 bases sitting between them. The CDR3 length is 14 residues. Germline CDR1 reads MDHEN; CDR2 reads SYDVKM.

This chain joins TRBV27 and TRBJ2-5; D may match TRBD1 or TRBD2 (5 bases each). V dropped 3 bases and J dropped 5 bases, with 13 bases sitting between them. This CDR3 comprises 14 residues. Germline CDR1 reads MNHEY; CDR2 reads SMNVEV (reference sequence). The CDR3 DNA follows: TGTGCCAGCAGTTTCGGGGCAGACTTGGAGACCCAGTACTTC. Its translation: CASSFGADLETQYF.

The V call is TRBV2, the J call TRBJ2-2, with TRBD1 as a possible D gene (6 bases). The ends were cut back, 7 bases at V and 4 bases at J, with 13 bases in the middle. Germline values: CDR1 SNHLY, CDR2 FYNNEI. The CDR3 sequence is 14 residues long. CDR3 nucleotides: TGTGCCAGCAATGAGGGGGTACGCACCGGGGAGCTGTTTTTT. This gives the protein CASNEGVRTGELFF.

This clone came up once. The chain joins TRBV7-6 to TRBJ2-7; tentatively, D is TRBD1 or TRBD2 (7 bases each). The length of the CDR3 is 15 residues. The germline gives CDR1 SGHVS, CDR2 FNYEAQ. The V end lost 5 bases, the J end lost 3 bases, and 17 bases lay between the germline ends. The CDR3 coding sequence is TGTGCCAGCAGCGACCAGCAGGGGGGGGGCTACGAGCAGTACTTC. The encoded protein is CASSDQQGGGYEQYF.

The CDR3 region has the DNA TGTGCCAGCAGTTCGACCGGGACAAGGGGCGGTGAGACCCAGTACTTC. It codes for CASSSTGTRGGETQYF. V usage is TRBV27 and J usage is TRBJ2-5; the D gene is possibly TRBD1 (6 bases). The length of the CDR3 is 16 residues. The germline V gene encodes CDR1 MNHEY and CDR2 SMNVEV (reference sequence). V was clipped by 4 bases and J by 5 bases, with 20 bases between them.

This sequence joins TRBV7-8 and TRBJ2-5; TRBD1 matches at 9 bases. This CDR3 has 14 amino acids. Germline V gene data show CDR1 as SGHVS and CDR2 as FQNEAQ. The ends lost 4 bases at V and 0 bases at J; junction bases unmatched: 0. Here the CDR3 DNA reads TGTGCCAGCAGCTGGACAGGGGACCAAGAGACCCAGTACTTC. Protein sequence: CASSWTGDQETQYF. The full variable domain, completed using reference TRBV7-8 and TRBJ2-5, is GAGVSQSPRYKVAKRGQDVALRCDPISGHVSLFWYQQALGQGPEFLTYFQNEAQLDKSGLPSDRFFAERPEGSVSTLKIQRTQQEDSAVYLCASSWTGDQETQYFGPGTRLLVL.

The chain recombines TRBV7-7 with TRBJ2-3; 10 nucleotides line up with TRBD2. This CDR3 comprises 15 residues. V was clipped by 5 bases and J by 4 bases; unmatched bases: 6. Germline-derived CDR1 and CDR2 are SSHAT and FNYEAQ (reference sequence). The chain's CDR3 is CASSPTAGGADTQYF. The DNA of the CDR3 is TGTGCCAGCAGCCCTACAGCGGGAGGGGCAGATACGCAGTATTTT.

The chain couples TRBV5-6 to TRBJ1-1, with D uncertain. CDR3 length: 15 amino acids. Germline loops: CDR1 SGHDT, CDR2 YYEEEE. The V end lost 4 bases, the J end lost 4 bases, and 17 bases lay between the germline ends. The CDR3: CASSPFSLSSTEAFF. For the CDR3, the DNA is TGTGCCAGCAGCCCTTTCTCTTTGTCCAGCACTGAAGCTTTCTTT.

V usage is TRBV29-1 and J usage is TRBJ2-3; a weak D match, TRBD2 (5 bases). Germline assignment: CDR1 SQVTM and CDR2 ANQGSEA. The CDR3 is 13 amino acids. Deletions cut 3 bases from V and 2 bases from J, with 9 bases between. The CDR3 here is CSVDGGFTDTQYF. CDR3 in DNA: TGCAGCGTTGATGGCGGGTTCACAGATACGCAGTATTTT.

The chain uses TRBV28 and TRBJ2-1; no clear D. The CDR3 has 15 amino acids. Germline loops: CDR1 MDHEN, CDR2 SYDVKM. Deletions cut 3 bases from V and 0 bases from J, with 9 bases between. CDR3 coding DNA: TGTGCCAGCAGTTTCCAACAGAGCTCCTACAATGAGCAGTTCTTC. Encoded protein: CASSFQQSSYNEQFF.

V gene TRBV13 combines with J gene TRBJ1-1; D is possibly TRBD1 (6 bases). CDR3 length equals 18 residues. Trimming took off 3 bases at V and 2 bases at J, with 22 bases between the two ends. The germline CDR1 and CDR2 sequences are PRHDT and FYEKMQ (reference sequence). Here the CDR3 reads CASSFSPLLPGANTEAFF. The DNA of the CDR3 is TGTGCCAGCAGCTTCAGTCCTCTACTTCCGGGGGCCAACACTGAAGCTTTCTTT.

CDR3: CASSQLDSGLGLYEQYF. The CDR3 nucleotides are TGCGCCAGCAGCCAGCTTGATTCAGGACTAGGACTTTACGAGCAGTACTTC. J is TRBJ2-7 and V is TRBV4-1, with 7 bases matching TRBD2. Germline assignment: CDR1 MGHRA and CDR2 YSYEKL. After removal of 3 bases from V and 4 bases from J, the junction contained 15 bases not matched to a gene. This CDR3 comprises 17 residues.

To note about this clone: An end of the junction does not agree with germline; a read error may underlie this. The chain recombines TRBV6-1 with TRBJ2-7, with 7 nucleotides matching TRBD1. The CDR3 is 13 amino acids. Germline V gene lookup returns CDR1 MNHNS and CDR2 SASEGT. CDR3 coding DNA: TGTGCCAGCGGTGATTCAGGGGGCTACGAGCAGTACTTC. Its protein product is CASGDSGGYEQYF.